This entry is about one TCR beta chain. Its antigen is unidentified. During construction of the library, unique molecular identifiers were attached to individual cDNA molecules for quantitative, reproducible TCR counting. Per the original data handling: Sample TCR counts, which ranged from roughly 20,000 to 750,000, had a median of roughly 100,000. A single record per CDR3 protein comes from TCRdb applying MiXCR to the 5' RACE reads. None of the V and J calls come from the authors' own analysis; TCRdb made them. The sample includes approximately 80,000 distinct CDR3 sequences, around 15% of them seen just once. The sample belongs to a study of human T cells and chemical hapten exposure. General study points: With regard to DPC sensitization, TCRs above 1 in 1000 frequency did not change.

Unfractionated whole blood served as the source for total RNA extraction. This sequence was found in a female donor in good health.

For the CDR3, the DNA is TGTGCCAGCAGCCCCGGACTAGCGGTGGGTTTTCAGTTCTTC. Encoded protein: CASSPGLAVGFQFF. The chain couples TRBV11-2 to TRBJ2-1, with 10 bases lining up with TRBD2. J lost 13 bases, V lost 5 bases, and 11 bases had no gene match. The CDR3 has 14 residues. The V gene's germline CDR1 is SGHAT and CDR2 FQNNGV.